This T cell receptor beta chain is from a study of T cell responses to AZD1222 COVID-19 vaccine. Some clones are missing from TCRdb's copy, which holds only in-frame ones; the method was immunoSEQ multiplex PCR. Of some 140,000 clones listed, approximately 87% are singletons. General study findings and limits: It should be noted that donors were predominantly white British and more often female, and clonal diversity was possibly underestimated. Regions left unmutated in variants are reportedly the target of nearly half of spike-specific TCRs. Rises in breadth and depth of Spike-specific TCRs came after two AZD1222 doses.

The CDR3 totals 16 residues. CDR1 and CDR2 (germline): SGHRS, YFSETQ. Trimming at V came to 4 bases and at J to 7 bases, leaving 14 bases not matched to a gene. As for this clone: Its antigen is still unknown.

The rearrangement uses TRBV5-1 and TRBJ1-2, with 9 bases matching TRBD1. The origin of this receptor is an adult in good health. Sequenced material: peripheral blood, taken on day 0 of MenACWY control vaccination. This CDR3 is CASSPGTPMDRGGYTF. CDR3 DNA sequence: TGCGCCAGCAGCCCCGGGACACCGATGGACAGGGGTGGCTACACCTTC.